This paragraph reports one TCR beta chain. Its antigen is still unknown. The data derive from a study of cytomegalovirus exposure and HLA in healthy donors. Study outcomes and limitations: Accurate HLA-A and HLA-B prediction from TCR beta sequences was reported for most subjects.

PCR was performed using 60 Vbeta and 13 Jbeta primers. In the original processing: Some 10 million of some 80 million unique TCR beta chains were shared, per a later count. Repertoires were generated with immunoSEQ multiplex PCR, while TCRdb's copy carries only in-frame clones and drops some. Clonal size and the V and J genes are those of that table, whereas D and trimming came from the DNA. The table for this sample gives about 140,000 clones. The CDR3 sequence is 13 residues long. J gave up 5 bases and V 7 bases, and 6 bases lay outside the gene matches. Germline V gives CDR1 SGHDT, CDR2 YYEEEE. The receptor was derived from a woman under 30 in good health and CMV-seronegative. Material: PBMCs. The chain has TRBV5-6 and TRBJ1-1; TRBD1 matches at 9 bases. This CDR3 is CASDRQGGTEAFF. CDR3 coding DNA: TGTGCCAGCGACAGACAGGGGGGGACTGAAGCTTTCTTT.